The subject of this entry is one TCR beta chain. Germline assignment: CDR1 SGHVS and CDR2 FQNEAQ. The V end lost 3 bases, the J end lost 1 base, and 10 bases lay between the germline ends. The CDR3 sequence is 15 residues long. The source of the sample is a study of preoperative IRX-2 immunotherapy in early breast cancer. Only in-frame clones appear in the TCRdb table, and some are missing; sequencing was by immunoSEQ multiplex PCR. Among roughly 30,000 clones listed, 65% to 85% were seen once. Stated treatment: preoperative locoregional IRX-2 cytokine immunotherapy. This phase Ib study tested locoregional IRX-2 cytokine immunotherapy given before surgery.

This sequence joins TRBV7-8 and TRBJ2-1; weak D call: TRBD2 (5 bases). This specimen was taken from a patient treated with IRX-2 immunotherapy. This clonotype originated in a human donor with breast cancer. CDR3 region: CASSLQDSSYNEQFF. The CDR3 nucleotides read TGTGCCAGCAGCTTGCAGGACTCATCCTACAATGAGCAGTTCTTC.